One sample yielded the 7 T cell receptor beta chains listed below, sequenced in a study of T-cell reconstitution after alpha-beta-depleted transplantation in children. It was with unique molecular identifiers that the TCRbeta library was prepared. TCRdb re-derived calls from the PCR reads in MiXCR, one entry per CDR3 protein. The table records around 600,000 distinct CDR3 sequences, 16% of them present only once. This material consisted of PBMCs from the stem cell graft donor, taken from the stem cell graft. The receptors originated from a human donor who donated a stem cell graft to a child with acute myeloid leukemia.

V and J are TRBV20-1 and TRBJ1-2; D perhaps matches TRBD1 (5 bases). Trimming left V 4 bases short and J 0 bases short, with 12 bases between. CDR1 and CDR2 (germline): DFQATT, SNEGSKA (reference sequence). CDR3 length: 14 amino acids. The CDR3 is CSATGDQTNYGYTF. DNA of the CDR3: TGCAGTGCTACGGGGGACCAGACTAACTATGGCTACACCTTC.

This clonotype was observed a few times. The chain links TRBV24-1 to TRBJ2-1; weak D call: TRBD1 (6 bases). The length of the CDR3 is 13 residues. Germline CDR1 KGHDR, CDR2 SFDVKD. Trimming stripped 10 bases from V and 7 bases from J, with 16 bases between. CDR3 in DNA: TGTGCCACAAAGACAGGCCTGGATAATGAGCAGTTCTTC. It is translated as CATKTGLDNEQFF.

This clonotype was detected ten times or more. This chain links TRBV20-1 with TRBJ2-7; 7 positions match TRBD1. V shed 5 bases and J 3 bases; nucleotides not matched to a gene: 7. CDR3 length: 13 amino acids. Germline V gives CDR1 DFQATT, CDR2 SNEGSKA (reference sequence). CDR3 in amino acids: CSAPTGYDYEQYF. CDR3 coding DNA: TGCAGTGCTCCGACAGGGTACGACTACGAGCAGTACTTC.

This chain links TRBV6-2 or TRBV6-3 with TRBJ1-3; no clear D gene. Trimming took off 8 bases at V and 0 bases at J, with 17 bases between the two ends. Looked up from germline, CDR1 is MNHEY and CDR2 is SVGEGT. CDR3 length: 16 amino acids. CDR3 protein: CASGYPGYRSGNTIYF. CDR3 DNA: TGTGCCAGCGGATATCCCGGGTATCGCTCTGGAAACACCATATATTTT.

The table lists this clonotype with many counts. The V gene is TRBV29-1, the J gene TRBJ1-5, with D uncertain. CDR3 length equals 13 residues. V lost 6 bases and J 1 base, leaving 10 bases between the germline ends. Germline-derived CDR1 and CDR2 are SQVTM and ANQGSEA. CDR3 DNA: TGCAGCGTCGTCGACACCAGCAATCAGCCCCAGCATTTT. It specifies CSVVDTSNQPQHF.

This clonotype has ten or more counts. The chain uses TRBV9 and TRBJ2-7; 7 positions match TRBD1. Germline V gives CDR1 SGDLS, CDR2 YYNGEE. The CDR3 length is 14 residues. V trimming: 2 bases; J trimming: 3 bases; junction bases outside the gene matches: 5. The chain's CDR3 is CASSVRGQDYEQYF. The DNA of the CDR3 is TGTGCCAGCAGCGTCCGAGGACAGGACTACGAGCAGTACTTC. The whole variable domain, filled in from reference TRBV9 and TRBJ2-7, reads DSGVTQTPKHLITATGQRVTLRCSPRSGDLSVYWYQQSLDQGLQFLIQYYNGEERAKGNILERFSAQQFPDLHSELNLSSLELGDSALYFCASSVRGQDYEQYFGPGTRLTVT.

This clonotype was counted ten times or more. The chain employs TRBV6-1 and TRBJ2-7; the D gene is possibly TRBD1 (5 bases). Germline assignment: CDR1 MNHNS and CDR2 SASEGT. This CDR3 is 15 amino acids long. Trimming stripped 10 bases from V and 2 bases from J, with 21 bases between. The CDR3 reads CATQVQGLWPYEQYF. The CDR3 DNA sequence: TGTGCCACCCAAGTTCAGGGTTTATGGCCCTACGAGCAGTACTTC.